This section outlines one TCR beta chain sequence together with its context. Sequencing was performed with immunoSEQ multiplex PCR; in TCRdb, only in-frame clones are kept and a portion is missing. The table lists hundreds of thousands of clones, around 89% of them singletons, with over 2% in the top ten. These data originate in a study of blood T cell repertoires in COVID-19. Germline trimming cut 0 bases from V and 7 bases from J; bases unmatched to any gene: 6. CDR3 length: 14 residues. Germline V gene lookup returns CDR1 SGHRS and CDR2 YFSETQ. The chain couples TRBV5-1 to TRBJ1-1; TRBD1 aligns across 7 bases. This TCR was recovered from a woman aged 18-29 years who had recovered from COVID-19. Sequencing was carried out using PBMCs or T cells enriched from blood (not recorded which). The CDR3 is CASSLASGDSEAFF. Written as DNA, the CDR3 is TGCGCCAGCAGCTTGGCTTCAGGGGACAGTGAAGCTTTCTTT.